This T cell receptor (beta chain) is drawn from a study of early stage breast cancer tumors. To note about this clone: Its matching antigen is unknown.

The CDR3 is 17 amino acids. Trimming at V came to 4 bases and at J to 4 bases, leaving 12 bases not matched to a gene. CDR1 and CDR2 from the germline V gene are SGHNT and YYREEE (reference sequence). General observations from the study: Tumor and normal breast were distinguished via blood comparison in 14 of 16 patients. Chain pairing and CD4, CD8 or FOXP3 expression were not captured. Commonly generated sequences made up most enriched TCRB sequences shared between patients.

Blood replicates held 0.5 ug DNA, tumor or normal breast approximately 1.5 ug, two each. Sequenced by immunoSEQ multiplex PCR; TCRdb stores in-frame clones only, minus some. The sample contains fewer than 90,000 clones, around 85% of which appear only once. Source material: blood. This chain joins TRBV5-4 and TRBJ2-2; 8 bases line up with TRBD1. This TCR came from a person between 60 and 70 years old with breast cancer. The CDR3 coding sequence is TGTGCCAGCAGCAGACCTGGACAGGGTTTAGTCACCGGGGAGCTGTTTTTT. Translated: CASSRPGQGLVTGELFF.